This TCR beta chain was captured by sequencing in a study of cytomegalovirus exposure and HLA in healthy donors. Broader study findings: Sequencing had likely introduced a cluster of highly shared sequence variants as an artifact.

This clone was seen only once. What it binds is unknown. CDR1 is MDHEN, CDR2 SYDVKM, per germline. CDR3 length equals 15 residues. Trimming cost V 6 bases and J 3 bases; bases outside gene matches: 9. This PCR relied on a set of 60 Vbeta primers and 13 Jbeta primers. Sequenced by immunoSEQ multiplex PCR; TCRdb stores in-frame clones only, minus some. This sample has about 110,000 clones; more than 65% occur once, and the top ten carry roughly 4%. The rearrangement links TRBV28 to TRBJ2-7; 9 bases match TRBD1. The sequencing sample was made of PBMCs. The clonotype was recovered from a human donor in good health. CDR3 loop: CASRTTGGEGYEQYF. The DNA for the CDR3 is TGTGCCAGCAGAACTACAGGGGGCGAGGGCTACGAGCAGTACTTC. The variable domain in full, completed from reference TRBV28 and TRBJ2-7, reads DVKVTQSSRYLVKRTGEKVFLECVQDMDHENMFWYRQDPGLGLRLIYFSYDVKMKEKGDIPEGYSVSREKKERFSLILESASTNQTSMYLCASRTTGGEGYEQYFGPGTRLTVT.